The entry below gives a single T cell receptor beta chain sequence along with its context. Its antigen remains unknown. The V end lost 3 bases, the J end lost 0 bases, and 15 bases lay between the germline ends. This CDR3 region has 17 residues. The germline V gene encodes CDR1 SGHKS and CDR2 YYEKEE (reference sequence). This sample stems from a study of T cell repertoires in cytomegalovirus infection. At the level of the study: Carrying CMV and the relevant HLA type showed in public TCR beta signatures.

The study, taken as a whole, reports: Identification of carriers of CMV plus the relevant HLA was performed using cumulative public TCR beta family frequency. The ex vivo response showed dominance by HLA-C-restricted CMV-specific TCR beta clonotypes.

TCRdb independently ran MiXCR on the reads; one entry per CDR3 protein. The table shows 350,000 to 500,000 distinct CDR3 sequences, with roughly 30% occurring only once. The chain is built from TRBV5-5 and TRBJ2-2; possible D gene TRBD1, 6 bases. The sequenced sample consisted of PBMCs. This receptor was taken from a human donor in good health (CMV status not recorded). Some clones in this sample may be carry-over from other donors' samples. The CDR3 nucleotides read TGTGCCAGCAGCTCGGGACACCTGTTCGCGAACACCGGGGAGCTGTTTTTT. Its protein product is CASSSGHLFANTGELFF.